Listed here are 30 T cell receptor beta chains from one sample, sequenced in a study of blood T cell repertoires in COVID-19. Profiling relied on immunoSEQ multiplex PCR, and the TCRdb table lists in-frame clones only, not all of them. The sample holds fewer than 350,000 clones, roughly 90% seen once. Input material: PBMCs or T cells enriched from blood (not recorded which). The receptors originated from a man aged 60-69 years who had recovered from COVID-19.

This sequence joins TRBV10-3 and TRBJ2-3; 9 bases match TRBD1. J lost 5 bases, V lost 6 bases, and 3 bases had no gene match. The CDR3 extends over 13 amino acids. Germline loops: CDR1 ENHRY, CDR2 SYGVKD. The chain's CDR3 is CAIRETGGDTQYF. The CDR3, as DNA: TGTGCCATCAGGGAGACAGGGGGAGATACGCAGTATTTT.

Comment on this clone: The same CDR3 arises from other DNA sequences in this sample as well. V and J are TRBV7-9 and TRBJ2-1, with TRBD2 identical over 14 bases. Germline lookup yields CDR1 SEHNR and CDR2 FQNEAQ (reference sequence). Trimming removed 3 bases from V and 0 bases from J; junction bases left unmatched: 1. The CDR3 is made up of 17 amino acids. CDR3: CASSFGTSGSSYNEQFF. Written as DNA, the CDR3 is TGTGCCAGCAGCTTCGGGACTAGCGGGAGCTCCTACAATGAGCAGTTCTTC.

The chain joins TRBV27 to TRBJ1-5; tentatively, D is TRBD1 (6 bases). Germline values: CDR1 MNHEY, CDR2 SMNVEV (reference sequence). V dropped 7 bases and J dropped 0 bases, with 10 bases sitting between them. This CDR3 region has 14 residues. CDR3 loop: CASKATGSNQPQHF. In nucleotides, the CDR3 is TGTGCCAGCAAGGCGACAGGTAGCAATCAGCCCCAGCATTTT.

The chain combines TRBV12-3 or TRBV12-4 with TRBJ2-7, with D perhaps matching TRBD2 (5 bases). The CDR3 runs to 12 residues. Trimming left V 6 bases short and J 3 bases short, with 9 bases between. The CDR3 DNA reads as TGTGCCAGCAGCCTAGCTAACTACGAGCAGTACTTC. Translation: CASSLANYEQYF.

J is TRBJ2-1 and V is TRBV28, with 7 bases aligning to TRBD1. The V and J ends lost 5 bases and 7 bases, in that order; junction bases with no gene match: 17. Germline V lookup: CDR1 MDHEN, CDR2 SYDVKM. CDR3 length equals 17 residues. The CDR3 here is CASSLGAGGKLRNEQFF. The CDR3 region has the DNA TGTGCCAGCAGTCTAGGCGCAGGGGGTAAACTACGGAATGAGCAGTTCTTC.

V is TRBV7-8 and J is TRBJ2-3; D is unresolved. Between the trimmed V and J ends, which lost 1 base and 0 bases, there was a span of 11 bases. Germline loops: CDR1 SGHVS, CDR2 FQNEAQ. This CDR3 is 16 amino acids long. CDR3 nucleotides: TGTGCCAGCAGCTTAGAGGCTAGGCTGAGCACAGATACGCAGTATTTT. Amino acid sequence: CASSLEARLSTDTQYF.

The V and J genes are TRBV6-5 and TRBJ1-5, with no clear D. V was trimmed by 8 bases and J by 6 bases, leaving 8 bases between them. Germline CDR1 MNHEY, CDR2 SVGAGI. The CDR3 is 11 residues long. The CDR3 sequence: CASGELQPQHF. In nucleotides, the CDR3 is TGTGCCAGCGGAGAACTTCAGCCCCAGCATTTT.

This chain links TRBV19 with TRBJ2-7, with TRBD2 identical over 12 bases. The junction had 5 bases not matched to a gene; V was cut back by 1 base and J by 7 bases. Germline V gene sequence: CDR1 LNHDA, CDR2 SQIVND (reference sequence). The CDR3 runs to 15 residues. The CDR3 protein is CASSIGLAGAGEQYF. CDR3 sequence (DNA): TGTGCCAGTAGTATAGGACTAGCGGGAGCGGGGGAGCAGTACTTC.

This clone was recorded a few times. This chain links TRBV18 with TRBJ2-2; 7 nucleotides align to TRBD1. Germline V gives CDR1 KGHSH, CDR2 LQKENI. The CDR3 is made up of 14 amino acids. V shed 4 bases, J shed 5 bases, and the junction held 4 bases outside the gene matches. CDR3 sequence: CASSQLDRTGELFF. In DNA, the CDR3 is TGTGCCAGCTCACAACTGGACAGGACCGGGGAGCTGTTTTTT.

V is TRBV11-3 and J is TRBJ2-2; 10 bases map to TRBD1. Trimming cost V 4 bases and J 6 bases; bases outside gene matches: 2. Per germline, CDR1 SGHNT and CDR2 YENEEA. The CDR3 covers 14 residues. The CDR3 DNA reads as TGTGCCAGCAGCTCTGGGACAGGGGCCGGGGAGCTGTTTTTT. Amino acids: CASSSGTGAGELFF.

The chain links TRBV5-5 to TRBJ1-5; D might be TRBD1 (5 bases). Germline CDR1 and CDR2: SGHKS and YYEKEE (reference sequence). Trimming took 3 bases from V and 5 from J, leaving 9 bases between them. The CDR3 contains 13 residues. The CDR3 protein is CASSSTGDQPQHF. For the CDR3, the DNA is TGTGCCAGCAGCTCAACAGGTGATCAGCCCCAGCATTTT.

This chain uses TRBV6-5 with TRBJ2-7; 10 nucleotides line up with TRBD1. The CDR3 is made up of 15 amino acids. Germline V gene lookup returns CDR1 MNHEY and CDR2 SVGAGI. J gave up 3 bases and V 5 bases, and 7 bases lay outside the gene matches. The CDR3 here is CASSRETGGLYEQYF. CDR3 coding DNA: TGTGCCAGCAGTCGCGAGACAGGGGGCCTCTACGAGCAGTACTTC.

This chain connects TRBV4-2 to TRBJ2-7; 8 bases line up with TRBD2. The CDR3 totals 17 residues. Germline V gene sequence: CDR1 LGHNA, CDR2 YNFKEQ. V shed 1 base and J 6 bases; nucleotides not matched to a gene: 14. The CDR3 DNA sequence: TGTGCCAGCAGCCAAGGATTGGGTCGGGAGGGGATAGGCGAGCAGTACTTC. This codes for CASSQGLGREGIGEQYF.

Regarding this clone: Other DNA sequences in the same sample also yield this CDR3. The J gene is TRBJ2-3, the V gene TRBV29-1, with 9 bases that match TRBD2. The trim removed 3 bases at V and 3 bases at J, leaving 4 bases unmatched. The CDR3 sequence is 14 residues long. From germline, CDR1 is SQVTM and CDR2 ANQGSEA. The CDR3 DNA reads TGCAGCGTTGAGGCTAGCGGGAAAACAGATACGCAGTATTTT. It is translated as CSVEASGKTDTQYF.

The CDR3 sequence is CASSPTQGSWVEAFF. CDR3 nucleotide sequence: TGCGCCAGCAGCCCTACACAGGGTTCGTGGGTTGAAGCTTTCTTT. The chain has TRBV5-1 and TRBJ1-1; a weak D match, TRBD1 (6 bases). V was cut by 4 bases and J by 7 bases, with 20 bases left in between. Germline loops: CDR1 SGHRS, CDR2 YFSETQ. The CDR3 runs to 15 residues. Supplemented by reference TRBV5-1 and TRBJ1-1, the full variable domain reads KAGVTQTPRYLIKTRGQQVTLSCSPISGHRSVSWYQQTPGQGLQFLFEYFSETQRNKGNFPGRFSGRQFSNSRSEMNVSTLELGDSALYLCASSPTQGSWVEAFFGQGTRLTVV.

The chain links TRBV28 to TRBJ1-5, with D uncertain. The V gene's germline CDR1 is MDHEN and CDR2 SYDVKM. V lost 3 bases and J 5 bases, leaving 8 bases between the germline ends. This CDR3 comprises 13 residues. Here the CDR3 reads CASSFLGDQPQHF. CDR3 nucleotides: TGTGCCAGCAGTTTCCTAGGAGATCAGCCCCAGCATTTT.

The rearrangement uses TRBV5-4 and TRBJ2-5, with a weak D call TRBD1 (6 bases). From germline, CDR1 is SGHNT and CDR2 YYREEE (reference sequence). There are 13 residues in the CDR3. The germline V and J ends were trimmed by 4 bases and 5 bases, with 12 bases remaining between them. CDR3 coding DNA: TGTGCCAGCAGCCTACAGGGTAGCGAGACCCAGTACTTC. Its translation: CASSLQGSETQYF.

The chain is built from TRBV10-3 and TRBJ1-1, with 8 bases identical to TRBD1. J gave up 5 bases and V 1 base, and 3 bases lay outside the gene matches. The germline V gene encodes CDR1 ENHRY and CDR2 SYGVKD. This CDR3 spans 14 amino acids. CDR3 residues: CAISEFDRGTEAFF. CDR3 coding DNA: TGTGCCATCAGTGAGTTTGACAGGGGTACTGAAGCTTTCTTT.

This sequence joins TRBV11-1 and TRBJ1-5; the match to TRBD1 covers 9 bases. V was clipped by 5 bases and J by 3 bases; unmatched bases: 8. The CDR3 totals 16 residues. Germline V gene sequence: CDR1 SGHAT, CDR2 FQDESV (reference sequence). The DNA for the CDR3 is TGTGCCAGCAGCCACGGACAGGGGATCTTCAATCAGCCCCAGCATTTT. The encoded protein is CASSHGQGIFNQPQHF.

J is TRBJ1-1 and V is TRBV25-1; D not certain. The V and J ends lost 3 bases and 4 bases respectively, with 6 bases between them. The CDR3 runs 12 residues. CDR1 is MGHDK and CDR2 is SYGVNS in the germline V gene. DNA of the CDR3: TGTGCCAGCAGTGACAGCGTCACTGAAGCTTTCTTT. The encoded protein is CASSDSVTEAFF.

The CDR3 bases are TGTGCCACCAGGACTAGCGGGAGCCGGAGCCTCCAGTACTTC. As protein: CATRTSGSRSLQYF. This chain connects TRBV24-1 to TRBJ2-5, with 12 bases identical to TRBD2. There are 14 residues in the CDR3. J lost 10 bases, V lost 7 bases, and 9 bases had no gene match. Per the germline V gene, CDR1 is KGHDR and CDR2 is SFDVKD.

The chain couples TRBV7-2 to TRBJ1-5; weak D call: TRBD1 (6 bases). The ends were cut back, 2 bases at V and 2 bases at J, with 16 bases in the middle. From germline, CDR1 is SGHTA and CDR2 FQGNSA. The CDR3 runs to 17 residues. The CDR3 is CASSLIQGERGNQPQHF. CDR3 bases: TGTGCCAGCAGCTTAATACAGGGAGAGAGGGGCAATCAGCCCCAGCATTTT.

This chain connects TRBV5-1 to TRBJ1-2; D gene unclear. Trimming took off 0 bases at V and 4 bases at J, with 10 bases between the two ends. The CDR3 loop spans 14 amino acids. Germline CDR1 is SGHRS and CDR2 is YFSETQ. The CDR3 nucleotides are TGCGCCAGCAGCTTGGAAGTGGGGAGCTATGGCTACACCTTC. Amino acid sequence: CASSLEVGSYGYTF.

The chain uses TRBV19 and TRBJ1-6; 8 bases align to TRBD1. V lost 6 bases and J lost 5; bases outside the gene matches: 6. This CDR3 has 15 residues. The germline gives CDR1 LNHDA, CDR2 SQIVND (reference sequence). CDR3 sequence (DNA): TGTGCCAGTAGGGGACAGGAGCTCCATAATTCACCCCTCCACTTT. Translation: CASRGQELHNSPLHF. The whole variable domain, remainder taken from reference TRBV19 and TRBJ1-6, is DGGITQSPKYLFRKEGQNVTLSCEQNLNHDAMYWYRQDPGQGLRLIYYSQIVNDFQKGDIAEGYSVSREKKESFPLTVTSAQKNPTAFYLCASRGQELHNSPLHFGNGTRLTVT.

The genes are TRBV5-1 and TRBJ1-4; D is ambiguous. Trimming cost V 7 bases and J 0 bases, with 4 bases left between them. The CDR3 is 12 residues long. CDR1 and CDR2 (germline): SGHRS, YFSETQ. CDR3 nucleotide sequence: TGCGCCAGCTCAACAACTAATGAAAAACTGTTTTTT. This sequence encodes CASSTTNEKLFF.

V gene TRBV25-1 combines with J gene TRBJ1-5; TRBD1 matches at 8 bases. This CDR3 is built from 14 residues. Looked up from germline, CDR1 is MGHDK and CDR2 is SYGVNS. Germline trimming cut 4 bases from V and 7 bases from J; bases unmatched to any gene: 6. The CDR3 reads CASSGDRGGQPQHF. The CDR3 DNA sequence: TGTGCCAGCAGTGGCGACAGGGGTGGGCAGCCCCAGCATTTT.

V and J are TRBV7-9 and TRBJ2-3, with 7 positions matching TRBD1. Germline values: CDR1 SEHNR, CDR2 FQNEAQ (reference sequence). The V segment lost 3 bases and the J segment 0 bases; nucleotides outside the gene matches: 15. The CDR3 loop spans 19 amino acids. The CDR3 loop is CASSFFGTGAFGSTDTQYF. CDR3 nucleotides: TGTGCCAGCAGCTTCTTTGGCACAGGGGCTTTCGGTAGCACAGATACGCAGTATTTT.

The chain recombines TRBV6-5 with TRBJ2-2; D remains ambiguous. This CDR3 contains 14 residues. Germline CDR1 MNHEY, CDR2 SVGAGI. V was shortened by 7 bases and J by 6 bases, with 15 bases between the two germline ends. The CDR3 nucleotides read TGTGCCAGCACCCCGCCGGGTAGCCCCGGGGAGCTGTTTTTT. Amino acids: CASTPPGSPGELFF.

The rearrangement joins TRBV24-1 to TRBJ2-7, with D maybe TRBD2 (5 bases). This CDR3 is built from 13 residues. Germline V gene sequence: CDR1 KGHDR, CDR2 SFDVKD. V lost 2 bases, J lost 2 bases, and 6 bases lay in between. The chain's CDR3 is CATSDSGTYEQYF. CDR3 coding DNA: TGTGCCACCAGTGATTCCGGGACCTACGAGCAGTACTTC.

The V gene is TRBV6-7, the J gene TRBJ2-5; D call uncertain. TRBV6-7 is assigned to the ORF class and has an uncertain function. The CDR3 sequence is 14 residues long. V lost 2 bases and J lost 2, with 9 bases in between. In nucleotides, the CDR3 is TGTGCCAGCAGTTACCTTAACATACAAGAGACCCAGTACTTC. Its protein product is CASSYLNIQETQYF.